The rows below give T cell receptor beta chains drawn from one sample of a study of lymphopenia after photon versus proton radiotherapy. Sequenced by immunoSEQ multiplex PCR; TCRdb stores in-frame clones only, minus some. The data show over 50,000 clones, approximately 86% seen once. The input for sequencing was peripheral blood, taken from a patient treated with photon-based radiotherapy. The receptor set was obtained from a man aged 40-55 years with gastric cancer. Both conserved end residues are part of each CDR3. D genes are given only for firm matches. Not all rows give a size; the values are once, few, many and, for expanded clones, a class.

J	D	size	V	DNA	CDR3
TRBJ1-2	TRBD1	once	TRBV20-1	TGCAGTGCTGAGAACCGGGACAGGGAAACCTTC	CSAENRDRETF
TRBJ1-3	-	-	TRBV4-2	TGTGCCAGCAGCCTCGACGGAAACACCATATATTTT	CASSLDGNTIYF
TRBJ2-7	TRBD1	-	TRBV4-1	TGCGCCAGCAGCCAGGAAGACAGGGGGCTCTACGAGCAGTACTTC	CASSQEDRGLYEQYF
TRBJ1-6	-	-	TRBV10-3	TGTGCCATCAGTGAGTCGAAATCGGGGGGAACCTTAAGTTCACCCCTCCACTTT	CAISESKSGGTLSSPLHF
TRBJ2-3	-	once	TRBV7-2	TGTGCCAGCAGCTTAGCTACGCGACTTACACCCAATTTTGATACGCAGTATTTT	CASSLATRLTPNFDTQYF
TRBJ1-2	TRBD1	-	TRBV2	TGTGCCAGCAGCCGACAGGGCCCCTCTAACTATGGCTACACCTTC	CASSRQGPSNYGYTF
TRBJ1-2	-	-	TRBV5-6	TGTGCCAGCAGCCCAATTATAGGGGCGGGAAATGGCTACACCTTC	CASSPIIGAGNGYTF
TRBJ2-1	-	-	TRBV5-6	TGTGCCAGCAGCTTGGGACGGAAAAACAATGAGCAGTTCTTC	CASSLGRKNNEQFF
TRBJ2-5	TRBD2	-	TRBV7-7	TGTGCTAGCAGCAGGACTAGCCAAGAGACCCAGTACTTC	CASSRTSQETQYF
TRBJ1-2	-	few	TRBV7-9	TGTGCCAGCAGCTTAGGGGGGACACCCGAGAGAGGAGGCTACACCTTC	CASSLGGTPERGGYTF
TRBJ2-7	TRBD2	-	TRBV27	TGTGCCAGCAGTTCCCTGACTAGCGGGGGGGCCAGCTACGAGCAGTACTTC	CASSSLTSGGASYEQYF
TRBJ2-5	-	-	TRBV6-1	TGTGCCAGCAGTCCTTCAGGGTCTCCAGGGGAGACCCAGTACTTC	CASSPSGSPGETQYF
TRBJ2-7	-	once	TRBV13	TGTGCCAGCAGCTCTTACAATACAGGATCCTACGAGCAGTACTTC	CASSSYNTGSYEQYF
TRBJ1-1	-	-	TRBV5-1	TGCGCCAGCAGCTTGGCGGGGGGCGGGACTGAAGCTTTCTTT	CASSLAGGGTEAFF
TRBJ1-1	-	-	TRBV6-1	TGTGCCAGCAGGTCTGGGGAATTCGGGAACACTGAAGCTTTCTTT	CASRSGEFGNTEAFF
TRBJ1-4	-	-	TRBV5-5	TGTGCCAGCAGCTTGGTCCCAGGAGAAAAACTGTTTTTT	CASSLVPGEKLFF
TRBJ2-1	TRBD2	-	TRBV11-2	TGTGCCAGCAACCCGGGCGGGGGGTTTTTCAATGAGCAGTTCTTC	CASNPGGGFFNEQFF
TRBJ1-1	-	once	TRBV6-6	TGTGCCAGCAGTTATCAAGGGGGAGGCACTGAAGCTTTCTTT	CASSYQGGGTEAFF
TRBJ2-1	TRBD2	once	TRBV18	TGTGCCAGCTCACCCCCCAACGGACTAGCGTCCAATGAGCAGTTCTTC	CASSPPNGLASNEQFF
TRBJ2-7	TRBD1	-	TRBV6-6	TGTGCCAGCAGTTACTCGGGACAGAGCTACGAGCAGTACTTC	CASSYSGQSYEQYF
TRBJ2-2	TRBD2	-	TRBV9	TGTGCCAGCAGCGTAGGCCTGGCGAGCGGGGCCCCCGGGGAGCTGTTTTTT	CASSVGLASGAPGELFF
TRBJ1-4	-	-	TRBV30	TGTGCCTGGAGTGTAGTCCCAACTAATGAAAAACTGTTTTTT	CAWSVVPTNEKLFF
TRBJ2-1	-	-	TRBV21-1	TGTGCCAGCAGCAAAGTTGTACAGCTCAATGAGCAGTTCTTC	CASSKVVQLNEQFF
TRBJ1-4	-	-	TRBV2	TGTGCCAGCAGTGAAGTAGACGAAAAACTGTTTTTT	CASSEVDEKLFF
TRBJ2-2	-	-	TRBV9	TGTGCCAGCAGCGCTAGGGGGTCTGACACCGGGGAGCTGTTTTTT	CASSARGSDTGELFF
TRBJ2-7	-	few	TRBV10-3	TGTGCCACCACTACAGGGACCCACGAGCAGTACTTC	CATTTGTHEQYF
TRBJ2-5	TRBD1	-	TRBV5-1	TGCGCCAGCAGCTTGGCCCTGGGGACAGAACAAGAGACCCAGTACTTC	CASSLALGTEQETQYF
TRBJ2-7	-	-	TRBV6-1	TGTGCCAGCCAAGCCGGCCACAGGTACGAGCAGTACTTC	CASQAGHRYEQYF
TRBJ2-2	TRBD1	-	TRBV28	TGTGCCAGCAGTTTTTCCCCGGGACAGGGGCACGGGGAGCTGTTTTTT	CASSFSPGQGHGELFF
TRBJ1-5	-	-	TRBV5-6	TGTGCCAGCAGCTTGGAGGGCACAAATCAGCCCCAGCATTTT	CASSLEGTNQPQHF
TRBJ2-7	TRBD2	-	TRBV7-8	TGTGCCAGCAGCCTACTAGCGAACTACGAGCAGTACTTC	CASSLLANYEQYF
TRBJ2-7	-	-	TRBV5-4	TGTGCCAGCAGCTTGCTCCGCGCCGAGCAGTACTTC	CASSLLRAEQYF
TRBJ2-7	TRBD2	-	TRBV18	TGTGCCAGCTCACCACGTCCCGGGGGGGCGTACGAGCAGTACTTC	CASSPRPGGAYEQYF
TRBJ1-2	TRBD1	-	TRBV7-6	TGTGCCAGCAGCTTAGCGAGACAGGGAAATGGCTACACCTTC	CASSLARQGNGYTF
TRBJ2-7	-	once	TRBV9	TGTGCCAGCAGCCCCCAATTGGGGCAGGGCAACTACGAGCAGTACTTC	CASSPQLGQGNYEQYF
TRBJ2-4	-	-	TRBV23-1	TGCGCCAGCAGTCAATCCCAGGGGAGGCGGCCGCATGGAAACATTCAGTACTTC	CASSQSQGRRPHGNIQYF
TRBJ2-5	-	-	TRBV6-6	TGTGCCAGCGGGACCCCAGAGACCCAGTACTTC	CASGTPETQYF
TRBJ2-1	-	-	TRBV10-3	TGTGCCATCAGCAGGGTCGCAACGGGCAATGAGCAGTTCTTC	CAISRVATGNEQFF
TRBJ2-5	TRBD2	-	TRBV7-2	TGTGCCAGCAGCCCAAGAGGGACTAGCGGGGGGCGACAAGAGACCCAGTACTTC	CASSPRGTSGGRQETQYF
TRBJ1-1	-	-	TRBV11-2	TGTGCCAGCAGCTCCCTGGTGAGATCTGGAGCTTTCTTT	CASSSLVRSGAFF
TRBJ2-2	-	-	TRBV7-8	TGTGCCAGCAGCTTGAGCGGCACCGCGAACACCGGGGAGCTGTTTTTT	CASSLSGTANTGELFF
TRBJ1-2	TRBD1	few	TRBV7-3	TGTGCCAGCAGCCCCCGGGACAGGGTGTATGGCTACACCTTC	CASSPRDRVYGYTF
TRBJ1-1	-	-	TRBV7-9	TGTGCCAGCAGCTTCCCCAGGAACACTGAAGCTTTCTTT	CASSFPRNTEAFF
TRBJ1-4	-	-	TRBV30	TGTGCCTGGAGTCATGGAAGGACGGATGAAAAACTGTTTTTT	CAWSHGRTDEKLFF
TRBJ2-2	-	-	TRBV7-2	TGTGCCAGCAGCTTTAACCGGGACACTGGAGGCACCGGGGAGCTGTTTTTT	CASSFNRDTGGTGELFF
TRBJ1-1	-	-	TRBV14	TGTGCCAGCAGCCCCATCGGAGGTTGGGACAAAGCTTTCTTT	CASSPIGGWDKAFF
TRBJ1-6	-	-	TRBV15	TGTGCCACCAGCAGAGGGGTGCCGATTGATTCACCCCTCCACTTT	CATSRGVPIDSPLHF
TRBJ1-2	TRBD1	-	TRBV28	TGTGCCAGCAGCGATGGACAGGGGATAGGTGGCTACACCTTC	CASSDGQGIGGYTF
TRBJ1-2	-	-	TRBV18	TGTGCCAGCTCACCACCTTCGGGGGTTCGGGGCTACACCTTC	CASSPPSGVRGYTF
TRBJ1-5	-	once	TRBV9	TGTGCCAGCAGCGTAGCCTGGGACTCGCTCCAGCATTTT	CASSVAWDSLQHF
TRBJ1-1	-	-	TRBV10-3	TGTGCCATCAGGACCGCCGCGGGCACTGAAGCTTTCTTT	CAIRTAAGTEAFF
TRBJ1-3	-	-	TRBV11-2	TGTGCCAGCAGCCAGCAGCTCTCTGGAAACACCATATATTTT	CASSQQLSGNTIYF
TRBJ2-5	-	-	TRBV7-2	TGTGCCAGCAGCAAACAGGGTAACCAAGAGACCCAGTACTTC	CASSKQGNQETQYF
TRBJ1-4	-	once	TRBV4-1	TGCGCCAGCAGCCCGGACACGAAGGAAAAACTGTTTTTT	CASSPDTKEKLFF
TRBJ1-2	-	-	TRBV29-1	TGCAGCGTTGGCAGCAGTAACTATGGCTACACCTTC	CSVGSSNYGYTF
TRBJ2-2	TRBD1	-	TRBV5-1	TGCGCCAGCAGCTCGGGACAGGGGGATTCCGGGGAGCTGTTTTTT	CASSSGQGDSGELFF
TRBJ2-1	-	-	TRBV7-9	TGTGCCAGCAGCTTCGGGACCCCAGGAGGCCCTGGCAATGAGCAGTTCTTC	CASSFGTPGGPGNEQFF
TRBJ1-2	-	-	TRBV4-3	TGCGCCAGCAGCCCCTCTGGGACGGGAGGGGGCTATGGCTACACCTTC	CASSPSGTGGGYGYTF